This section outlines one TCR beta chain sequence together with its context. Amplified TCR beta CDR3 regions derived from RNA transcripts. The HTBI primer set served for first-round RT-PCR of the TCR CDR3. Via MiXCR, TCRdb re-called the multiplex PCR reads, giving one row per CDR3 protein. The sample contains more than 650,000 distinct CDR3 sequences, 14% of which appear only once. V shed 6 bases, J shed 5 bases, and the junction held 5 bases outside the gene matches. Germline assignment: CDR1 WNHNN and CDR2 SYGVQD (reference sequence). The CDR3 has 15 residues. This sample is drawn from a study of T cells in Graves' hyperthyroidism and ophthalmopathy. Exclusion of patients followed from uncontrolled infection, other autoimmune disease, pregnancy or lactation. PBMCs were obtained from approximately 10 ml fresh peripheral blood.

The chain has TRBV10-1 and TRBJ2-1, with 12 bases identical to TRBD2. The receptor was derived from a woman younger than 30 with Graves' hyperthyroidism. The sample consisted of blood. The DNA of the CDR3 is TGCGCCAGCAGCGCGGGACTAGCGGGTAACAATGAGCAGTTCTTC. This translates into CASSAGLAGNNEQFF.